What follows is one TCR beta chain and its context. Its antigen remains unknown. The time point denotes: after dendritic cell vaccination, including at tumor progression/relapse. PBMC were collected before vaccination, two weeks after the third vaccination, and at progression. This specimen belongs to a study of glioma-infiltrating T cells after dendritic cell vaccination. At the level of the study: Three intradermal dendritic cell vaccine injections were given every two weeks. Study-wide results and caveats: Longer survival after dendritic cell vaccination followed higher pretreatment TIL content. No direct clonality-survival link was found; a diverse polyclonal response may matter.

This CDR3 contains 14 residues. V was pared by 0 bases and J by 7 bases, with 15 bases between. CDR1 and CDR2 from the germline V gene are GTSNPN and SVGIG (reference sequence). TCRdb's table, derived via immunoSEQ multiplex PCR, lists solely in-frame clones and lacks some. The sample carries around 60,000 clones, approximately 86% recorded once. The sequenced sample was blood, obtained after dendritic cell vaccination. The rearrangement joins TRBV30 to TRBJ1-2; TRBD1 might be the D (6 bases). This TCR was sampled from a human donor with glioblastoma. The CDR3 spells CAWSVTGVGGGYTF. Written as DNA, the CDR3 is TGTGCCTGGAGTGTTACTGGGGTAGGGGGTGGCTACACCTTC.